This note documents a single TCR beta chain sequence. In the authors' methods: Reference gene primer amplification gave nucleated cell count estimates. Here immunoSEQ multiplex PCR was the method, and the copy in TCRdb shows in-frame clones only, minus some. The V and J calls and clone size were taken over from that table, and D and trimming were inferred from the DNA. The table has 250,000 to 300,000 clones, 80% to 90% seen once; the top ten hold roughly 9%. Participant ages covered about 18 to 95 years across 24 US areas. Participants' reported clinical history set cohort assignment. These data come from a study of blood T cell repertoires in COVID-19. Study as a whole: Sites in the United States, Italy and Spain provided acute and convalescent COVID-19 samples.

Germline V gene lookup returns CDR1 SQVTM and CDR2 ANQGSEA. There are 12 residues in the CDR3. V was cut by 5 bases and J by 7 bases, with 11 bases left in between. Sequenced material: PBMCs or T cells enriched from blood (not recorded which). The chain combines TRBV29-1 with TRBJ2-2; weak D call: TRBD1 (6 bases). This TCR derives from a man between 35 and 55 years old who had recovered from COVID-19. CDR3 nucleotides: TGCAGCGTTAGGGCAGGGGTCGGGGAGCTGTTTTTT. Amino acid sequence: CSVRAGVGELFF.